This entry lists 27 T cell receptor beta chains sequenced from one sample in a study of cytomegalovirus exposure and HLA in healthy donors (dated by TCRdb to 2015 to 2018). The method was the immunoSEQ multiplex PCR assay. The multiplex PCR relied on a mix of 60 forward primers for TCR Vbeta segments and 13 reverse primers for TCR Jbeta segments. In TCRdb, the immuneACCESS table is reduced to in-frame sequences with V and J assigned. These tables do not hold every clone; where another copy was compared, an unresolved V gene accounts for under half, and the others remain unexplained. In this sample the table shows some 140,000 clones, 70% to 80% of which occur a single time. Together, the top ten hold around 2% of the sample. The sequenced material came from PBMCs. These receptors were collected from a man between 25 and 39 years old in good health and CMV-seronegative.

This chain connects TRBV10-2 to TRBJ2-3; TRBD2 matches 11 bases. V lost 6 bases and J lost 1; bases outside the gene matches: 3. The CDR3 sequence is 15 residues long. CDR1 is WSHSY and CDR2 is SAAADI in the germline V gene. In DNA form, the CDR3 reads TGCGCCAGCAGAGCGGGACTAGCGGGCACAGATACGCAGTATTTT. Translation gives CASRAGLAGTDTQYF.

The V call is TRBV29-1, the J call TRBJ2-5; the match to TRBD2 covers 9 bases. From germline, CDR1 is SQVTM and CDR2 ANQGSEA. The length of the CDR3 is 14 residues. V was clipped by 6 bases and J by 5 bases; unmatched bases: 10. CDR3 sequence reads: CSVDGREGRETQYF. The CDR3 region has the DNA TGCAGCGTCGACGGGCGGGAGGGCCGTGAGACCCAGTACTTC. Full variable domain (missing parts from reference TRBV29-1 and TRBJ2-5): SAVISQKPSRDICQRGTSLTIQCQVDSQVTMMFWYRQQPGQSLTLIATANQGSEATYESGFVIDKFPISRPNLTFSTLTVSNMSPEDSSIYLCSVDGREGRETQYFGPGTRLLVL.

The genes are TRBV7-9 and TRBJ2-7, with D possibly TRBD1 on 5 matching bases. This CDR3 is built from 13 residues. CDR1 is SEHNR and CDR2 is FQNEAQ in the germline V gene (reference sequence). Trimming shortened V by 5 bases and J by 6 bases, and 14 bases separated the two germline ends. CDR3 coding DNA: TGTGCCAGCAGCGACCAGGGTACTGCCGAGCAGTACTTC. It translates to CASSDQGTAEQYF.

The gene calls are TRBV6-1 and TRBJ2-2; D is perhaps TRBD2 (5 bases). V lost 0 bases and J lost 6, with 11 bases in between. CDR1 MNHNS and CDR2 SASEGT come from the germline V gene. The CDR3 contains 15 residues. As DNA, the CDR3 is TGTGCCAGCAGTGAAGCGGAGGCTAGCTCCGGGGAGCTGTTTTTT. Encoded protein: CASSEAEASSGELFF.

V and J are TRBV15 and TRBJ2-1; the match to TRBD2 covers 7 bases. Unmatched junction bases numbered 3, after V lost 0 bases and J lost 1 base. The CDR3 is 16 residues long. Germline loops: CDR1 LNHNV, CDR2 YYDKDF (reference sequence). The CDR3 region is CATSRDREGSYNEQFF. The DNA of the CDR3 is TGTGCCACCAGCAGAGACAGGGAGGGATCCTACAATGAGCAGTTCTTC.

The V call is TRBV30, the J call TRBJ1-2; 7 nucleotides match TRBD1. The CDR3 length is 13 residues. Germline V gene sequence: CDR1 GTSNPN, CDR2 SVGIG (reference sequence). V lost 6 bases to trimming and J lost 5 bases; unmatched junction nucleotides: 9. Written as DNA, the CDR3 is TGTGCCTGCTCCCGGGACAGACCATATGGCTACACCTTC. Amino acid sequence: CACSRDRPYGYTF.

The chain uses TRBV6-5 and TRBJ1-4, with TRBD1 matching over 10 bases. Germline CDR1 and CDR2: MNHEY and SVGAGI. J was trimmed by 7 bases and V by 4 bases; bases with no gene match: 6. This CDR3 has 15 amino acids. The CDR3 sequence: CASSWSGTGAEKLFF. CDR3 in DNA: TGTGCCAGCAGTTGGTCCGGGACAGGGGCTGAAAAACTGTTTTTT.

The chain links TRBV6-5 to TRBJ2-2, with D possibly TRBD2 on 6 matching bases. The CDR3 has 14 residues. Deletions cut 5 bases from V and 4 bases from J, with 11 bases between. The germline gives CDR1 MNHEY, CDR2 SVGAGI. The CDR3 DNA follows: TGTGCCAGCAGTGGACTAACCTCCACCGGGGAGCTGTTTTTT. It is translated as CASSGLTSTGELFF.

The J gene is TRBJ2-3, the V gene TRBV5-1, with a possible D match to TRBD2 (7 bases). The CDR3 covers 15 residues. In germline, CDR1 is SGHRS, CDR2 YFSETQ. The V gene lost 1 base and the J gene lost 2 bases, with 11 bases spanning the gap. Written as DNA, the CDR3 is TGCGCCAGCAGCTTGAGGGGGGGCGACACAGATACGCAGTATTTT. It specifies CASSLRGGDTDTQYF.

The chain links TRBV27 to TRBJ2-2; TRBD2 matches 7 bases. This CDR3 has 16 residues. J gave up 3 bases and V 0 bases, and 4 bases lay outside the gene matches. Germline values: CDR1 MNHEY, CDR2 SMNVEV (reference sequence). Here the CDR3 DNA reads TGTGCCAGCAGTTTATCGGCGGGAGAATACACCGGGGAGCTGTTTTTT. Its protein product is CASSLSAGEYTGELFF.

The rearrangement uses TRBV18 and TRBJ2-1; 12 bases agree with TRBD2. The germline V gene has CDR1 KGHSH and CDR2 LQKENI. This CDR3 has 17 amino acids. V shed 3 bases and J 6 bases; nucleotides not matched to a gene: 9. CDR3 protein: CASSPLSQLAGGNEQFF. Here the CDR3 DNA reads TGTGCCAGCTCACCCCTATCCCAACTAGCGGGAGGCAATGAGCAGTTCTTC.

This chain uses TRBV6-1 with TRBJ2-7; the match to TRBD2 covers 8 bases. Germline V gene sequence: CDR1 MNHNS, CDR2 SASEGT. Unmatched junction bases numbered 7, after V lost 5 bases and J lost 4 bases. This CDR3 contains 14 residues. The CDR3 region has the DNA TGTGCCAGCAGTCTAGCGGGTTTCCCATACGAGCAGTACTTC. Its translation is CASSLAGFPYEQYF.

This chain connects TRBV28 to TRBJ2-1; 7 nucleotides align to TRBD1. CDR3 length: 14 amino acids. After removal of 5 bases from V and 8 bases from J, the junction contained 9 bases not matched to a gene. Germline CDR1 and CDR2: MDHEN and SYDVKM. CDR3 protein: CASSAGTATHEQFF. As DNA, the CDR3 is TGTGCCAGCAGTGCCGGGACAGCCACCCATGAGCAGTTCTTC.

This chain uses TRBV7-2 with TRBJ1-2; D is unresolved. Germline V gene lookup returns CDR1 SGHTA and CDR2 FQGNSA. CDR3 length: 13 amino acids. The V end lost 1 base, the J end lost 8 bases, and 11 bases lay between the germline ends. In nucleotides, the CDR3 is TGTGCCAGCAGCTTAGAGGAGGGAGTAGGCTACACCTTC. It codes for CASSLEEGVGYTF.

The J gene is TRBJ1-2, the V gene TRBV5-1; TRBD1 aligns across 7 bases. This CDR3 contains 15 residues. Germline values: CDR1 SGHRS, CDR2 YFSETQ. The junction had 12 bases not matched to a gene; V was cut back by 2 bases and J by 8 bases. CDR3 nucleotides: TGCGCCAGCAGCTTTTTTTACAGCGGAGGGGGCGGCTACACCTTC. Translated: CASSFFYSGGGGYTF.

V gene TRBV6-6 combines with J gene TRBJ2-7, with D possibly being TRBD2 (5 bases). Germline values: CDR1 MNHNY, CDR2 SVGAGI (reference sequence). The germline V and J ends were trimmed by 5 bases and 3 bases, with 17 bases remaining between them. This CDR3 comprises 15 residues. CDR3: CASSRLTRLDYEQYF. The CDR3 DNA sequence: TGTGCCAGCAGTCGACTAACCCGATTGGACTACGAGCAGTACTTC.

The chain uses TRBV6-5 and TRBJ2-7; 8 bases fit TRBD1. The junction had 6 bases not matched to a gene; V was cut back by 2 bases and J by 3 bases. This CDR3 comprises 15 residues. Germline V lookup: CDR1 MNHEY, CDR2 SVGAGI. CDR3: CASSYGATGVYEQYF. The CDR3 DNA is TGTGCCAGCAGTTACGGCGCGACAGGGGTCTACGAGCAGTACTTC.

V gene TRBV7-3 combines with J gene TRBJ2-7; 8 nucleotides align to TRBD1. The CDR3 covers 15 residues. In germline, CDR1 is SGHTA, CDR2 FQGTGA. J was trimmed by 5 bases and V by 1 base; bases with no gene match: 7. The CDR3 loop is CASSLNGQGTHEQYF. CDR3 coding DNA: TGTGCCAGCAGCTTAAATGGACAGGGAACCCACGAGCAGTACTTC.

The rearrangement links TRBV7-9 to TRBJ1-2, with TRBD1 identical over 11 bases. Germline lookup yields CDR1 SEHNR and CDR2 FQNEAQ (reference sequence). This CDR3 comprises 15 residues. V lost 4 bases to trimming and J lost 4 bases; unmatched junction nucleotides: 5. DNA of the CDR3: TGTGCCAGCAGCTCCGGACAGGGGGCGGTCTATGGCTACACCTTC. Translated, it gives CASSSGQGAVYGYTF.

The rearrangement joins TRBV9 to TRBJ1-2, with D maybe TRBD1 (6 bases). V lost 4 bases to trimming and J lost 7 bases, with 14 bases between them. From germline, CDR1 is SGDLS and CDR2 YYNGEE. CDR3 length: 13 amino acids. This CDR3 reads CASSPRTVGGYTF. DNA for the CDR3: TGTGCCAGCAGCCCTCGGACAGTCGGTGGCTACACCTTC.

As for this clone: Additional DNA sequences in this sample encode the identical CDR3. The rearrangement links TRBV2 to TRBJ2-7, with no clear D. Trimming removed 7 bases from V and 4 bases from J, with 8 bases in between. The CDR3 contains 11 residues. Germline assignment: CDR1 SNHLY and CDR2 FYNNEI. The CDR3 region has the DNA TGTGCCAGCATTATGTCTTACGAGCAGTACTTC. This gives the protein CASIMSYEQYF.

This chain uses TRBV7-3 with TRBJ2-5, with a possible D match to TRBD2 (6 bases). The CDR3 is made up of 15 amino acids. Germline V gives CDR1 SGHTA, CDR2 FQGTGA. V was clipped by 2 bases and J by 4 bases, with 14 bases between them. The DNA of the CDR3 is TGTGCCAGCAGCTTAGGTCGGGAGAGTAGAGAGACCCAGTACTTC. Translation: CASSLGRESRETQYF.

The chain links TRBV6-6 to TRBJ2-7; 8 nucleotides line up with TRBD2. The CDR3 totals 13 residues. Germline CDR1 MNHNY, CDR2 SVGAGI (reference sequence). With 5 bases clipped from V and 5 bases from J, the junction kept 5 bases outside the gene matches. The CDR3 sequence: CASSRAGADEQYF. The CDR3 region has the DNA TGTGCCAGCAGTAGAGCGGGAGCCGACGAGCAGTACTTC.

This chain joins TRBV5-6 and TRBJ2-7; D uncertain. CDR1 is SGHDT, CDR2 YYEEEE, per germline. V was cut by 4 bases and J by 3 bases, with 5 bases left in between. The length of the CDR3 is 11 residues. The CDR3 DNA reads TGTGCCAGCAGCATTAACTACGAGCAGTACTTC. Encoded protein: CASSINYEQYF. Combining the CDR3 with reference TRBV5-6 and TRBJ2-7 gives the whole variable domain DAGVTQSPTHLIKTRGQQVTLRCSPKSGHDTVSWYQQALGQGPQFIFQYYEEEERQRGNFPDRFSGHQFPNYSSELNVNALLLGDSALYLCASSINYEQYFGPGTRLTVT.

This rearrangement joins TRBV21-1 to TRBJ2-3; the table assigns TRBD1, which was not confirmed against the DNA. TRBV21-1 is tagged as a pseudogene. The CDR3 is made up of 16 amino acids. The DNA of the CDR3 is TGTGCCAGCAGCAAAACCGGACAGGGGGTGGCAGATACGCAGTATTTT. It yields the protein CASSKTGQGVADTQYF.

The rearrangement uses TRBV25-1 and TRBJ1-1; 7 bases align to TRBD1. Looked up from germline, CDR1 is MGHDK and CDR2 is SYGVNS. V lost 6 bases to trimming and J lost 0 bases; unmatched junction nucleotides: 4. The CDR3 length is 14 residues. CDR3 sequence reads: CASSKGQMNTEAFF. Written as DNA, the CDR3 is TGTGCCAGCAGCAAGGGACAGATGAACACTGAAGCTTTCTTT.

This chain links TRBV10-1 with TRBJ2-1, with TRBD2 identical over 14 bases. J lost 1 base, V lost 6 bases, and 11 bases had no gene match. Germline V CDR1 and CDR2: WNHNN, SYGVQD (reference sequence). This CDR3 has 19 residues. CDR3 coding DNA: TGCGCCAGCAGACCTGGGGGACTAGCGGGAGACGGGTCCTACAATGAGCAGTTCTTC. Protein sequence: CASRPGGLAGDGSYNEQFF.